The rows below give T cell receptor beta chains drawn from one sample of a study of CD4 and CD8 cells across lung adenocarcinoma regions. TCRdb fed the PCR reads into MiXCR, producing one record per CDR3 protein. This table has 25,000 or so distinct CDR3 sequences, approximately 52% appearing once. Specimen: CD4+ T cells from the center of a lung tumor. The receptor set was obtained from a male donor with lung adenocarcinoma. The CD4 and CD8 labels of this study may be unreliable. The CDR3 runs from the conserved cysteine through the conserved F or W. Each record gives: V gene, D gene, J gene, clone size, CDR3 protein, CDR3 DNA. D genes are given only for firm matches. Some rows have no size entry. The others give once, few or many, or a class for an expanded clone.

>TRBV27|.|TRBJ2-3|.
CARRTGLQAKDTQYF
TGTGCCCGCAGGACGGGGCTTCAAGCCAAAGACACGCAGTATTTT
>TRBV10-2|TRBD2|TRBJ2-3|.
CASRTGTAGTSGGPDTQYF
TGCGCCAGCAGGACCGGGACGGCCGGGACTAGCGGGGGCCCAGATACGCAGTACTTT
>TRBV6-5|.|TRBJ1-2|.
CASSSFSGTRYGYTF
TGTGCCAGCAGTTCTTTTTCCGGGACACGGTATGGCTACACCTTC
>TRBV27|TRBD2|TRBJ2-1|once
CASSSPRGGREEQFF
TGTGCCAGCAGTTCCCCTCGGGGAGGGAGGGAGGAACAGTTCTTC
>TRBV6-1|TRBD2|TRBJ2-7|many
CASRLGLAGVYEQYF
TGTGCCAGCAGACTTGGACTAGCGGGAGTGTACGAGCAGTACTTC
>TRBV6-5|.|TRBJ2-3|many
CASRLQSGIPGTQYF
TGTGCCAGCAGACTCCAGTCCGGAATTCCCGGTACGCAGTATTTT
>TRBV6-1|.|TRBJ2-3|.
CVSRLQAGIPDTQYF
TGTGTCAGCAGACTCCAGGCCGGGATCCCAGATACGCAGTATTTT
>TRBV11-2|.|TRBJ2-7|many
CASSLVPGGSSYNEQYF
TGTGCCAGCAGCTTAGTCCCGGGCGGTAGCTCCTACAATGAGCAGTACTTC
>TRBV4-3|TRBD2|TRBJ2-1|.
CASSPSDSGSFDEQFF
TGCGCCAGCAGCCCCTCAGATAGCGGGAGTTTCGATGAGCAGTTCTTC
>TRBV27|TRBD2|TRBJ2-3|many
CASRPGTSGTSTDTQYF
TGTGCCAGCAGACCCGGGACTAGCGGCACTAGCACAGATACGCAGTATTTT
>TRBV27|TRBD2|TRBJ2-4|.
CASTLAGTAKDTQYF
TGTGCCAGCACACTAGCGGGGACAGCCAAAGACACTCAGTACTTT
>TRBV6-5|TRBD2|TRBJ2-1|once
CASSYSTSGSSDNEQFF
TGTGCCAGCAGTTACTCGACTAGCGGGAGCTCGGACAATGAGCAGTTCTTC
>TRBV27|.|TRBJ2-5|.
CAGSPGSYPDTQYF
TGTGCGGGGAGTCCGGGGAGTTACCCAGATACCCAGTACTTC
>TRBV10-2|.|TRBJ2-4|.
CPVSEPRAKDTQYF
TGCCCCGTCTCGGAGCCCAGAGCTAAAGACACTCAGTATTTC
>TRBV27|.|TRBJ2-5|.
CASGALGGSDKDTQYF
TGTGCCAGCGGGGCACTTGGGGGCAGTGACAAGGATACCCAGTATTTC
>TRBV6-1|.|TRBJ2-2|.
CASRLQAGIPGALFF
TGTGCCAGCAGACTCCAGGCTGGAATTCCCGGGGCGCTGTTTTTT
>TRBV6-1|.|TRBJ2-3|once
CARSDGSSDAQFF
TGTGCCCGCAGTGATGGGAGCAGCGATGCGCAGTTTTTT
>TRBV14|TRBD1|TRBJ2-5|few
CASSQEVKQGVGETQYF
TGTGCCAGCAGCCAAGAAGTGAAACAGGGGGTCGGAGAGACCCAGTACTTC
>TRBV6-1|TRBD1|TRBJ2-3|.
CAGKGGREQETQYF
TGTGCCGGCAAAGGGGGCCGAGAGCAAGAGACCCAGTATTTT
>TRBV6-1|TRBD2|TRBJ2-4|.
CASSEGASGRNIQYF
TGTGCCAGCAGTGAAGGGGCTAGCGGGAGAAACATCCAGTACTTC
>TRBV10-3|.|TRBJ2-2|.
CAIGLQAGITEAQFF
TGTGCCATCGGACTCCAGGCCGGAATCACCGAGGCGCAGTTTTTT
>TRBV5-1|TRBD2|TRBJ2-1|few
CASSLGSSGSNEQFF
TGCGCCAGCAGCTTGGGCTCTAGCGGGAGTAATGAGCAGTTCTTC
>TRBV6-1|.|TRBJ2-3|once
CASSGMGMGGTNTQYF
TGTGCCAGCAGTGGTATGGGGATGGGTGGCACAAATACGCAGTATTTT
>TRBV10-2|TRBD2|TRBJ2-3|once
CASRTGTGGGGGSADTQYF
TGCGCCAGCAGGACCGGGACGGGCGGGGGGGGCGGGAGCGCAGATACGCAGTACTTT
>TRBV10-2|TRBD2|TRBJ2-2|few
CASSPQVAGTGTLYF
TGCGCCAGCTCCCCACAGGTAGCGGGCACCGGGACGCTGTATTTT
>TRBV6-1|.|TRBJ2-5|many
CASTGPSGEQYF
TGTGCCAGCACGGGACCGTCCGGAGAGCAGTACTTC
>TRBV6-5|.|TRBJ2-2|.
CASRLQSGITGALYF
TGTGCCAGCAGACTCCAGTCTGGAATCACCGGGGCGCTGTATTTT
>TRBV6-5|TRBD1|TRBJ1-4|many
CASSWSGTVNEKLFF
TGTGCCAGCAGTTGGTCCGGGACAGTAAATGAAAAACTGTTTTTT
>TRBV25-1|TRBD1|TRBJ2-3|.
CASSVGFVRGRKNMQYF
TGTGCCAGCTCGGTGGGGTTCGTTAGGGGGCGCAAAAATATGCAGTATTTT
>TRBV25-1|.|TRBJ2-3|.
CASSVGFGGGRTDTQYF
TGTGCCAGCTCGGTGGGGTTCGGGGGCGGTCGCACAGATACGCAGTATTTT
>TRBV5-1|.|TRBJ2-3|.
CASSTQGDSTDTQYF
TGCGCCAGCAGCACCCAAGGGGACAGCACAGATACGCAGTATTTT
>TRBV6-1|.|TRBJ2-7|.
CASREVGYEQYF
TGTGCCAGCAGGGAGGTCGGGTACGAGCAGTACTTC
>TRBV12-3/TRBV12-4|.|TRBJ2-7|.
CASSPGVHEQYF
TGTGCCAGCAGTCCTGGCGTCCACGAGCAGTACTTC
>TRBV6-1|TRBD2|TRBJ2-1|medium-sized
CASTGTSGYNEQFF
TGTGCCAGCACCGGGACTAGCGGCTACAATGAGCAGTTCTTC
>TRBV12-3/TRBV12-4|TRBD2|TRBJ2-5|.
CALRGCGRVGTGGNGPETQYF
TGTGCCTTACGGGGCTGCGGGAGGGTGGGTACTGGGGGGAATGGCCCAGAGACCCAGTACTTT
>TRBV6-1|.|TRBJ2-3|.
CGSSGPGGKDTQYF
TGTGGCAGCAGTGGGCCTGGCGGCAAAGACACTCAGTACTTT
>TRBV20-1|TRBD2|TRBJ2-7|once
CSARPASGRRAYEQYF
TGCAGTGCTAGGCCGGCTAGCGGGAGGAGAGCTTACGAGCAGTACTTC
>TRBV6-1|TRBD2|TRBJ2-4|.
CASSEMASGQNTQYF
TGTGCCAGCAGTGAAATGGCTAGCGGGCAAAACACCCAGTACTTC
>TRBV6-5|TRBD2|TRBJ2-1|.
CASSYSTPVAGMNEQFF
TGTGCCAGCAGTTACTCGACCCCGGTAGCGGGAATGAATGAGCAGTTCTTC
>TRBV27|.|TRBJ2-3|.
CASSPGRRGCGQDTQYF
TGTGCCAGCAGTCCGGGCCGCCGAGGTTGTGGCCAAGATACGCAGTATTTC
>TRBV10-2|.|TRBJ2-3|.
CARGPQVVGTGEQYF
TGCGCCAGGGGCCCACAGGTAGTGGGCACCGGGGAGCAGTATTTT
>TRBV6-1|.|TRBJ2-5|.
CASSEGRYPDTQYF
TGTGCCAGCAGCGAAGGCCGATACCCAGATACGCAGTACTTC
>TRBV4-1|TRBD2|TRBJ2-1|many
CASSLRGLALNEQFF
TGCGCCAGCAGCCTCAGGGGACTAGCTCTCAATGAGCAGTTCTTC
>TRBV5-1|.|TRBJ2-3|many
CASSKSPGAGDTQYF
TGCGCCAGCAGCAAATCTCCCGGGGCTGGTGATACGCAGTATTTT
>TRBV3-1|TRBD2|TRBJ2-2|few
CASSHTSGRGTGELFF
TGTGCCAGCAGCCACACTAGCGGGAGGGGCACCGGGGAGCTGTTTTTT
>TRBV6-5|.|TRBJ2-1|.
CASSYLLGLNNEQFF
TGTGCCAGCAGTTACCTCCTAGGATTGAACAATGAGCAGTTCTTC
>TRBV27|.|TRBJ2-6|many
CASRTSGANVLTF
TGTGCCAGCAGGACCTCTGGGGCCAACGTCCTGACTTTC
>TRBV6-5|TRBD2|TRBJ2-3|once
CASSFPRLAGGPKNTQYF
TGTGCCAGCAGTTTTCCTCGACTAGCGGGAGGGCCGAAAAATACGCAGTATTTC
>TRBV28|TRBD1|TRBJ2-6|many
CASRSGTGDSGANVLTF
TGTGCCAGCAGATCCGGGACAGGAGACTCTGGGGCCAACGTCCTGACTTTC
>TRBV4-1|.|TRBJ2-3|.
CSSSQVSGLPVKDTQYF
TGCTCCAGCAGCCAAGTCTCGGGGCTGCCAGTCAAAGATACGCAGTATTTT
>TRBV20-1|.|TRBJ2-7|many
CSARILDFPRFTIIYEQYF
TGCAGTGCTAGAATTTTGGATTTCCCCCGCTTTACCATAATTTACGAGCAGTACTTC